The sequence of this T cell receptor beta chain was determined in a study of blood T cell repertoires in COVID-19 (TCRdb year 2020). For the wider study: The collaborator samples originated in the United States, Italy and Spain and spanned the acute and convalescent phases of COVID-19. Subjects who had been exposed to COVID-19, were actively infected with it, or had recovered from it provided the deeply sampled blood TCRbeta repertoires that made up the dataset. The samples were drawn from the first 160 participants of the ongoing ImmuneRACE study and from 1,254 subjects provided by 6 global collaborators. The prospective study material was composed of cDNA or gDNA derived from T cells, B-cell-depleted T cells, or PBMCs. Sample metadata almost always included a de-identified subject ID, COVID-19 status, age in years and sex. Where available, HLA class I and class II types were obtained from metadata supplied by the sample provider rather than from assay-based typing. The repertoires were released in a freely available public database meant as a resource for research on the immune response to SARS-CoV-2. Points the paper makes about the study in general: The amount of clinical and demographic metadata varied by source and participant and was provided uncurated.

Comments on this clone: No cognate antigen has been identified for it. No base quality information exists; no much larger clone differs at one position.

TCRbeta CDR3 regions were amplified from genomic DNA using the immunoSEQ Assay, a bias-controlled multiplex PCR. Per the source publication's procedure: Within the assay, amplification of reference gene primers was used to estimate how many nucleated cells each sample contained. To quantify the absolute abundance of each unique TCRbeta CDR3 rearrangement, sequence reads were collapsed and filtered. For each sample, productive Simpson clonality was calculated as the square root of Simpson's diversity index over productive rearrangements. What TCRdb holds here is the immuneACCESS table cut down to in-frame rearrangements. Part of the clones is not present; checked against another copy, under half of the missing clones reflect an unresolved V gene, and the others are unexplained. Clonal size and the V and J genes are those of that table, whereas D and trimming came from the DNA. The sample yields around 270,000 clones; more than 85% were counted once. The top ten clonotypes cover roughly 5% of the sample.

One collaborating source in Seattle enrolled patients while the patients were actively infected and followed the patients over time throughout the course of disease. Whole blood was collected in K2EDTA tubes by collaborating institutions according to the institutions' own protocols. Collaborator samples were shipped for TCRbeta analysis as frozen whole blood, isolated PBMCs, or DNA extracted from either sample type. From cysteine to phenylalanine, the CDR3 is 15 amino acids long. The entry retains the CDR3 DNA only, 45 bases that are in frame from base 1. The germline V gene (reference sequence) yields LNHDA for CDR1 and SQIVND for CDR2. V was cut back by 5 bases and J by 0 bases, leaving a gap of 12 bases between them.

The sequence came from a woman in her sixties with COVID-19, enrolled during active disease. Material for sequencing was peripheral blood. This chain is built from TRBV19 and TRBJ2-3; no D gene call is confident. The nucleotide sequence is TGTGCCAGTAGTCCCCGAGGCTCTAGCACAGATACGCAGTATTTT. The translation is CASSPRGSSTDTQYF.